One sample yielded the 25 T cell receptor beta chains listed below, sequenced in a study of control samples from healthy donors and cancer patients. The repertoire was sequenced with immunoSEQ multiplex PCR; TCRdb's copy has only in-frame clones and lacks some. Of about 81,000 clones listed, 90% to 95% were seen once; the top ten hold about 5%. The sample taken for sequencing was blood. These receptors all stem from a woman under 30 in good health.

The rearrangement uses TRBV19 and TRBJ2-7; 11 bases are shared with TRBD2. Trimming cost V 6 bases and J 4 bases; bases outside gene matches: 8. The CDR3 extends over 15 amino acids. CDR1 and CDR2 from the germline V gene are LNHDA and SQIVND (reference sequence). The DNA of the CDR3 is TGTGCCAGTAGCGCCGTACTAGCGGGGGAGTACGAGCAGTACTTC. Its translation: CASSAVLAGEYEQYF.

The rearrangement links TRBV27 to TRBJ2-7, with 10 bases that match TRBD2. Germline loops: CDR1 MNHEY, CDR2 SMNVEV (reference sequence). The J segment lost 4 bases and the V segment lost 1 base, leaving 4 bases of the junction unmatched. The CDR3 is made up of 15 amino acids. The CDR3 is CASSLFASGGYEQYF. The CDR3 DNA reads TGTGCCAGCAGTTTATTCGCTAGCGGGGGTTACGAGCAGTACTTC.

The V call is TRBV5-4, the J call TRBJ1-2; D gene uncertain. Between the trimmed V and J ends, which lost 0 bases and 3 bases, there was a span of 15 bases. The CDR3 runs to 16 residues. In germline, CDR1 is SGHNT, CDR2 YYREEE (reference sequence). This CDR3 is CASSLGVDPSHYGYTF. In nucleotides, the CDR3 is TGTGCCAGCAGCTTGGGCGTGGACCCCAGCCACTATGGCTACACCTTC.

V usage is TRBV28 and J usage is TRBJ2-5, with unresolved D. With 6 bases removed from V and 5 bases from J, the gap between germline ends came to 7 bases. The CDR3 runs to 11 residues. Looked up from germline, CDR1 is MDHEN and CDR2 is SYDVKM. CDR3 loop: CASSVEETQYF. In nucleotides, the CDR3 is TGTGCCAGCAGCGTAGAGGAGACCCAGTACTTC.

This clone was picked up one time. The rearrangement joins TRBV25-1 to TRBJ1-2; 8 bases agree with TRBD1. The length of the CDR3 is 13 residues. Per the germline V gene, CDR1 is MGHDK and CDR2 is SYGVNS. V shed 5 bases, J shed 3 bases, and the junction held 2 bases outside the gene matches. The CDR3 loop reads CASSLQGDYGYTF. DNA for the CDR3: TGTGCCAGCAGTTTACAGGGGGACTATGGCTACACCTTC.

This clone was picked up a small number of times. CDR3 region: CATSSPCRDRAKVGLYEQYF. CDR3 in DNA: TGTGCCACCAGCAGCCCATGCCGGGACAGGGCGAAGGTGGGGCTCTACGAGCAGTACTTC. V is TRBV15 and J is TRBJ2-7, with 9 bases lining up with TRBD1. With V trimmed by 3 bases and J by 3 bases, 21 bases remained unmatched. The germline V gene encodes CDR1 LNHNV and CDR2 YYDKDF (reference sequence). There are 20 residues in the CDR3.

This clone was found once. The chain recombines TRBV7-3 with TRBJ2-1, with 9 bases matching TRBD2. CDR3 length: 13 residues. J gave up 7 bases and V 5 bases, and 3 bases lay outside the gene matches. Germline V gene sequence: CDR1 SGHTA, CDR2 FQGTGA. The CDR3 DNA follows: TGTGCCAGCAGCCCCAGCGGGAGGAATGAGCAGTTCTTC. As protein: CASSPSGRNEQFF. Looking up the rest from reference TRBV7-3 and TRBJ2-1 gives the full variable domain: GAGVSQTPSNKVTEKGKYVELRCDPISGHTALYWYRQSLGQGPEFLIYFQGTGAADDSGLPNDRFFAVRPEGSVSTLKIQRTERGDSAVYLCASSPSGRNEQFFGPGTRLTVL.

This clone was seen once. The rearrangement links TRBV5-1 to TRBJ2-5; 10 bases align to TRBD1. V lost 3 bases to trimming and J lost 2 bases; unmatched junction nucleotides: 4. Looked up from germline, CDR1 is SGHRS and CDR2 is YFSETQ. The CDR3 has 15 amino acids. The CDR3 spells CASSSGTGAQETQYF. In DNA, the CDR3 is TGCGCCAGCAGCTCCGGGACAGGGGCACAAGAGACCCAGTACTTC.

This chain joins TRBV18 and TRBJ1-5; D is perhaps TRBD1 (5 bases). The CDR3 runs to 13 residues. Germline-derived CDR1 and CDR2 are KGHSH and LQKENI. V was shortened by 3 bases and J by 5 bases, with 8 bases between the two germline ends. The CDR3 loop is CASSPVGDQPQHF. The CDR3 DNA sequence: TGTGCCAGCTCACCGGTAGGGGATCAGCCCCAGCATTTT. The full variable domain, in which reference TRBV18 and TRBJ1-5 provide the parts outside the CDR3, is NAGVMQNPRHLVRRRGQEARLRCSPMKGHSHVYWYRQLPEEGLKFMVYLQKENIIDESGMPKERFSAEFPKEGPSILRIQQVVRGDSAAYFCASSPVGDQPQHFGDGTRLSIL.

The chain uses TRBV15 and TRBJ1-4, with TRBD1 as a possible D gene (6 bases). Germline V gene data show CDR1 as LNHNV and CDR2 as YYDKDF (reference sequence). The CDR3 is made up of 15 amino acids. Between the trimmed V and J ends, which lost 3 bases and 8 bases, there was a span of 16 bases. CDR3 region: CATSRFSGASEKLFF. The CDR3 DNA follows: TGTGCCACCAGCAGGTTCTCAGGGGCTTCGGAAAAACTGTTTTTT.

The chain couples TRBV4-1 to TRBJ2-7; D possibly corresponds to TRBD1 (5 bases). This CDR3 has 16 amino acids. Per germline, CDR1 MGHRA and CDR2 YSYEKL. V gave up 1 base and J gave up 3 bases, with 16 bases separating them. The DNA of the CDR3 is TGCGCCAGCAGCCAAGTAGATGGGGCATCAAACTACGAGCAGTACTTC. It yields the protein CASSQVDGASNYEQYF.

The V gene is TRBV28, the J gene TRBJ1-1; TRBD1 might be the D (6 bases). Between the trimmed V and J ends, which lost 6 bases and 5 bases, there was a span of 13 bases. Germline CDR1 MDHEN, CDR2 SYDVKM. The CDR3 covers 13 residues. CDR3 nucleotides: TGTGCCAGCAGCCCCGGGGGGCGGACTGAAGCTTTCTTT. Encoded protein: CASSPGGRTEAFF.

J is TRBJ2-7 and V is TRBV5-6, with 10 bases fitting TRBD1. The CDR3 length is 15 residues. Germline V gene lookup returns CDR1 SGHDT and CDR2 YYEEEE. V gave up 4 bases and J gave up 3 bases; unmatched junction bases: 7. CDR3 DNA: TGTGCCAGCAGCCACACCTGGGACAGGGGCTACGAGCAGTACTTC. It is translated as CASSHTWDRGYEQYF.

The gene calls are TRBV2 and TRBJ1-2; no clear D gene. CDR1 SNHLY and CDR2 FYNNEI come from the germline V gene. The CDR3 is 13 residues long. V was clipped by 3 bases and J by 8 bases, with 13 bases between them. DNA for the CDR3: TGTGCCAGCAGTGAGCTAAAGGGCTTGGGCTACACCTTC. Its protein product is CASSELKGLGYTF.

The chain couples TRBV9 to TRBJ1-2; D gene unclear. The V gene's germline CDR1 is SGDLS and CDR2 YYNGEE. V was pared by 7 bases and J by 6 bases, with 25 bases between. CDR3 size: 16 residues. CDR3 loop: CASAGMGSRVYNGYTF. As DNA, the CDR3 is TGTGCCAGCGCCGGAATGGGGTCCCGGGTCTACAATGGCTACACCTTC. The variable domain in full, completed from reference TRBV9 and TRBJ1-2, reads DSGVTQTPKHLITATGQRVTLRCSPRSGDLSVYWYQQSLDQGLQFLIQYYNGEERAKGNILERFSAQQFPDLHSELNLSSLELGDSALYFCASAGMGSRVYNGYTFGSGTRLTVV.

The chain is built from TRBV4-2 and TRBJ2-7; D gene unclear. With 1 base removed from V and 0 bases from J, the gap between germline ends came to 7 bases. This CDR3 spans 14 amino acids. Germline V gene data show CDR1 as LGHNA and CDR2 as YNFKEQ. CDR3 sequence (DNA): TGTGCCAGCAGCCAAGGGGTAAACTCCTACGAGCAGTACTTC. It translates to CASSQGVNSYEQYF.

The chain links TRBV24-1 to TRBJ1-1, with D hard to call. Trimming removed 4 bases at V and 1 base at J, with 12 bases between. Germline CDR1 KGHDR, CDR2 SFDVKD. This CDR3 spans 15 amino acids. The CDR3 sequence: CATSDNYGRNTEAFF. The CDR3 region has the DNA TGTGCCACCAGTGACAACTACGGACGGAACACTGAAGCTTTCTTT.

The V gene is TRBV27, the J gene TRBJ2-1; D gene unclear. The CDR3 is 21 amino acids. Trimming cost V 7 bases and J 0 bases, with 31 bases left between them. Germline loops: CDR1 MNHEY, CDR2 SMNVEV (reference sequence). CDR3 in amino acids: CASIPPDLWSPKSLSYNEQFF. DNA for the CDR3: TGTGCCAGCATTCCCCCCGACCTCTGGAGCCCAAAATCCCTCTCCTACAATGAGCAGTTCTTC.

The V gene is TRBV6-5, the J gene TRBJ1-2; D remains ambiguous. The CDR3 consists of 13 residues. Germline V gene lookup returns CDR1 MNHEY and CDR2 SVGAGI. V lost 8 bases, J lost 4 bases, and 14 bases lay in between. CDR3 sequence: CASGWGDSYGYTF. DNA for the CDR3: TGTGCCAGCGGCTGGGGAGACTCCTATGGCTACACCTTC.

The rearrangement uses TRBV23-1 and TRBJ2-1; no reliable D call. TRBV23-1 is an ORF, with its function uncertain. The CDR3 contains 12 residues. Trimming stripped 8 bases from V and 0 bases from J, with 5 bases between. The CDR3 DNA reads TGCGCCAGCTGGAGCTCCTACAATGAGCAGTTCTTC. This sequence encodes CASWSSYNEQFF.

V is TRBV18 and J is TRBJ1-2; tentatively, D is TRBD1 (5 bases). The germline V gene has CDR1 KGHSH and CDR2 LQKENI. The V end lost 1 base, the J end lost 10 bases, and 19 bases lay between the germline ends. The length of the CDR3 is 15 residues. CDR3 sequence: CASSPLIVGREDYTF. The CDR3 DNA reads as TGTGCCAGCTCACCACTTATCGTCGGCAGGGAAGACTACACCTTC.

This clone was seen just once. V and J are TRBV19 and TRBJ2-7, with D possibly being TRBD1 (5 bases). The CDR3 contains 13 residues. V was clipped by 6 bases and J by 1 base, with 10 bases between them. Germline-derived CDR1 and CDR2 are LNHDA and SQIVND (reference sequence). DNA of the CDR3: TGTGCCAGTAGCCTGGACATTTCCTACGAGCAGTACTTC. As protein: CASSLDISYEQYF.

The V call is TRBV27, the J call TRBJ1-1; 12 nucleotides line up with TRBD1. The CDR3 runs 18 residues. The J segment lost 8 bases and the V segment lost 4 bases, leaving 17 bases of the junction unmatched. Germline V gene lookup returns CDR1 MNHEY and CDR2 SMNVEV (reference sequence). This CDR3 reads CASSYEPGTGGFGPEAFF. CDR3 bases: TGTGCCAGCAGTTATGAACCCGGGACAGGGGGCTTTGGACCAGAAGCTTTCTTT.

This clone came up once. The CDR3, as DNA: TGTGCCAGCAGTTTTTCCGTACGGAACACTGAAGCTTTCTTT. Its translation: CASSFSVRNTEAFF. This sequence joins TRBV27 and TRBJ1-1; D remains unclear. CDR1 MNHEY and CDR2 SMNVEV come from the germline V gene (reference sequence). V was clipped by 3 bases and J by 1 base, with 9 bases between them. CDR3 length equals 14 residues.

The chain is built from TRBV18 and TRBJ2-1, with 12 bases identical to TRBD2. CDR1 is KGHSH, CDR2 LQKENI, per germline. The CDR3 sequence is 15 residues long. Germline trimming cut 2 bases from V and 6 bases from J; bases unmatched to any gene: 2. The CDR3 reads CASSPSSGRANEQFF. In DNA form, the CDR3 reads TGTGCCAGCTCACCATCTAGCGGGAGGGCCAATGAGCAGTTCTTC.